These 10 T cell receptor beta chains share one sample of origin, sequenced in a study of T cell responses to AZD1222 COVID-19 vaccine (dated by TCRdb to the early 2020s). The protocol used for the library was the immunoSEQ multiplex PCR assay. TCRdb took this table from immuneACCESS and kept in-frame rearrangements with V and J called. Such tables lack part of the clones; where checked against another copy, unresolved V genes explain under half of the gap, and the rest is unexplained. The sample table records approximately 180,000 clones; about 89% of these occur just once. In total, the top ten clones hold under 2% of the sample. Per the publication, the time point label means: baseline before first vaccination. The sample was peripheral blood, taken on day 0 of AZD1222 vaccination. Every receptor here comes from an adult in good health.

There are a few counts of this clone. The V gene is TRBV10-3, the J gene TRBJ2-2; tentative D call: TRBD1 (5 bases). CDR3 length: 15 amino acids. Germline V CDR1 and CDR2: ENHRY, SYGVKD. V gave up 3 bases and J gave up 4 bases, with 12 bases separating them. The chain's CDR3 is CAISESGLGTGELFF. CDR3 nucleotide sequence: TGTGCCATCAGTGAATCAGGGCTGGGCACCGGGGAGCTGTTTTTT.

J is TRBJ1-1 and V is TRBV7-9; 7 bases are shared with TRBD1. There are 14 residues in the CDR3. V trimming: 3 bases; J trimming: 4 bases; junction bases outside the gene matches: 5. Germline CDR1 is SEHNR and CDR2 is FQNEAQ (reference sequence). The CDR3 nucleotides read TGTGCCAGCAGCTTGAGGGGGCAGGGCACTGAAGCTTTCTTT. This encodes CASSLRGQGTEAFF.

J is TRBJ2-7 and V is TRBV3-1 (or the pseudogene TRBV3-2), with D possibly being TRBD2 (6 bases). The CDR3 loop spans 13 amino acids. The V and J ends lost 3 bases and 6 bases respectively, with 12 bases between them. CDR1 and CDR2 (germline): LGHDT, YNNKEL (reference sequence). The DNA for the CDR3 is TGTGCCAGCAGCCAGGGGGGTTCGCCCGAGCAGTACGTC. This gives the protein CASSQGGSPEQYV.

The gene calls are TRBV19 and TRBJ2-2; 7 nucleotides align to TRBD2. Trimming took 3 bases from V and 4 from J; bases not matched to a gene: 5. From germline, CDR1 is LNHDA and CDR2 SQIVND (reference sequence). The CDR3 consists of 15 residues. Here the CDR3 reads CASSMLAGVTGELFF. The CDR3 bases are TGTGCCAGTAGTATGCTGGCGGGAGTCACCGGGGAGCTGTTTTTT.

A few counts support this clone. The CDR3 protein is CASSVDEVGYTF. The CDR3 nucleotides read TGTGCCAGCAGCGTGGATGAAGTTGGCTACACCTTC. The chain combines TRBV9 with TRBJ1-2; D is unresolved. Per germline, CDR1 SGDLS and CDR2 YYNGEE. Trimming took 2 bases from V and 7 from J, leaving 9 bases between them. The length of the CDR3 is 12 residues. The full variable domain, with the rest looked up from reference TRBV9 and TRBJ1-2, is DSGVTQTPKHLITATGQRVTLRCSPRSGDLSVYWYQQSLDQGLQFLIQYYNGEERAKGNILERFSAQQFPDLHSELNLSSLELGDSALYFCASSVDEVGYTFGSGTRLTVV.

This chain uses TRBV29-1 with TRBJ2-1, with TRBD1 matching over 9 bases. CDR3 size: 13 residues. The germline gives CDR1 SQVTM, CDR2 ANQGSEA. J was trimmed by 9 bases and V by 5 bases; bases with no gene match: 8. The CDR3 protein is CSVPGQGGSEQFF. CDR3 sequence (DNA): TGCAGCGTTCCGGGACAGGGAGGGAGTGAGCAGTTCTTC.

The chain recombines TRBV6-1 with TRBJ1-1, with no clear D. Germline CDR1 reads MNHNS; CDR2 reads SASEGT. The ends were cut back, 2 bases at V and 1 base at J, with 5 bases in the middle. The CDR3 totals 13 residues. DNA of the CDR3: TGTGCCAGCAGTGAATACGAGAACACTGAAGCTTTCTTT. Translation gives CASSEYENTEAFF.

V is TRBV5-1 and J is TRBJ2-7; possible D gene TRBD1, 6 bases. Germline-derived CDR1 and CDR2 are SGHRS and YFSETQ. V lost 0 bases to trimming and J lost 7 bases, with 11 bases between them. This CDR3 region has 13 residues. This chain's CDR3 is CASSLDQGWEQYV. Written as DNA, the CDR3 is TGCGCCAGCAGCTTGGATCAGGGGTGGGAGCAGTACGTC.

The CDR3 loop is CASSQVDSMNTEAFF. Here the CDR3 DNA reads TGTGCCAGCAGCCAAGTTGATAGCATGAACACTGAAGCTTTCTTT. The V call is TRBV4-2, the J call TRBJ1-1; D is unclear. V dropped 1 base and J dropped 0 bases, with 9 bases sitting between them. The CDR3 has 15 residues. Germline CDR1 is LGHNA and CDR2 is YNFKEQ.

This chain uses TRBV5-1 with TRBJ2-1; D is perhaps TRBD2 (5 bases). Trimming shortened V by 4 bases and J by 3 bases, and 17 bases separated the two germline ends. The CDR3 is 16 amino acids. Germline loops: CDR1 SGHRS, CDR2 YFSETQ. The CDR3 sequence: CASSPSIGGFYNEQFF. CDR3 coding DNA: TGCGCCAGCAGCCCGTCCATAGGAGGCTTCTACAATGAGCAGTTCTTC.